These T cell receptor beta chains were read from a single sample in a study of T cells after yellow fever vaccination. TCRdb passed the 5' RACE reads through MiXCR, listing each CDR3 protein once. Of under 500,000 distinct CDR3 sequences listed, around 20% were seen once; the top ten hold over 15%. This material consisted of PBMCs, taken before the yellow fever booster vaccination. Receptors originate from a man younger than 30 who received the YFV17D yellow fever vaccine. Each CDR3 is given with its conserved first and last residue. A D gene is named only where the DNA matches it firmly. Clone sizes are given selectively: once, few, many, or a class where the clone is expanded.

>TRBD1|NA|TRBV20-1|TRBJ1-1
CSATGQGDGMTTEAFF
TGCAGTGCTACGGGACAGGGGGATGGGATGACCACTGAAGCTTTCTTT
>TRBD1|NA|TRBV6-6|TRBJ1-4
CASSTATGRLVLGEKLFF
TGTGCCAGCAGTACTGCGACAGGGAGGTTGGTTCTAGGCGAAAAACTGTTTTTT
>TRBD1|NA|TRBV5-4|TRBJ1-4
CASSKDRGSNEKLFF
TGTGCCAGCAGCAAAGACAGGGGAAGCAATGAAAAACTGTTTTTT
>TRBD2|many|TRBV5-1|TRBJ2-2
CASSFGTSGGPTGELFF
TGCGCCAGCAGCTTTGGGACTAGCGGGGGACCCACCGGGGAGCTGTTTTTT
>NA|NA|TRBV28|TRBJ2-4
CASQGSYDKNIQYF
TGTGCCAGCCAGGGGAGTTACGACAAAAACATTCAGTACTTC
>NA|NA|TRBV7-2|TRBJ2-5
CASSAQTGSGETQYF
TGTGCCAGCAGCGCGCAGACAGGGAGCGGGGAGACCCAGTACTTC
>TRBD1|few|TRBV6-6|TRBJ1-3
CASTLDRYSGNTIYF
TGTGCCAGCACCTTGGACAGGTACTCTGGAAACACCATATATTTT
>TRBD1|few|TRBV2|TRBJ1-2
CASSEGGRGPYGYTF
TGTGCCAGCAGTGAAGGGGGCAGGGGGCCCTATGGCTACACCTTC
>NA|NA|TRBV4-3|TRBJ2-6
CASSPEGQVPGANVLTF
TGCGCCAGCAGCCCGGAGGGCCAAGTTCCTGGGGCCAACGTCCTGACTTTC
>NA|NA|TRBV6-4|TRBJ2-3
CASSEGGATDTQYF
TGTGCCAGCAGTGAGGGGGGCGCGACAGATACGCAGTATTTT
>NA|few|TRBV27|TRBJ2-3
CATGRTSGSWWTQYF
TGTGCCACCGGAAGGACCAGTGGGAGTTGGTGGACGCAGTATTTT
>NA|NA|TRBV6-1|TRBJ2-4
CASSPRTTEKNIQYF
TGTGCCAGCAGCCCGAGAACGACAGAGAAAAACATTCAGTACTTC
>TRBD2|many|TRBV18|TRBJ2-1
CASSPLGLAGRNEQFF
TGTGCCAGCTCACCACTAGGACTAGCGGGGAGGAATGAGCAGTTCTTC
>NA|few|TRBV5-1|TRBJ2-2
CASGEGYTGELFF
TGCGCCAGCGGAGAGGGCTACACCGGGGAGCTGTTTTTT
>NA|few|TRBV6-5|TRBJ1-2
CASTPDPSGDWGYTF
TGTGCCAGCACGCCGGACCCATCCGGAGATTGGGGCTACACCTTC
>NA|few|TRBV20-1|TRBJ2-3
CSARWFDGTGNTDTQYF
TGCAGTGCTAGATGGTTCGACGGTACGGGGAACACAGATACGCAGTATTTT
>TRBD1|NA|TRBV7-2|TRBJ1-2
CASSLSAGTGEVDGYTF
TGTGCCAGCAGCTTATCCGCCGGGACAGGGGAGGTCGATGGCTACACCTTC
>TRBD1|NA|TRBV7-2|TRBJ2-7
CASSLAGQGAFYEQYF
TGTGCCAGCAGCTTAGCGGGACAGGGGGCATTCTACGAGCAGTACTTC
>NA|NA|TRBV15|TRBJ2-2
CATSSWNTGELFF
TGTGCCACCAGCAGTTGGAACACCGGGGAGCTGTTTTTT
>TRBD2|NA|TRBV29-1|TRBJ2-7
CSVATSGGPVAYEQYF
TGCAGCGTTGCTACTAGCGGGGGGCCTGTAGCCTACGAGCAGTACTTC
>TRBD1|few|TRBV7-2|TRBJ2-1
CASIPGQGFYPFF
TGTGCCAGCATCCCGGGACAGGGGTTTTACCCGTTCTTC
>NA|NA|TRBV7-2|TRBJ2-2
CASSLDAGPGELFF
TGTGCCAGCAGCTTAGATGCAGGGCCCGGGGAGCTGTTTTTT
>TRBD2|NA|TRBV15|TRBJ2-1
CATSRDSSWGGANEQFF
TGTGCCACCAGCAGAGATTCGAGTTGGGGAGGGGCTAATGAGCAGTTCTTC
>NA|few|TRBV23-1|TRBJ1-6
CASSRGLSPLHF
TGCGCCAGCAGCCGGGGTTTGTCACCCCTCCACTTT
>NA|NA|TRBV20-1|TRBJ1-5
CSASAGSNQPQHF
TGCAGTGCGAGTGCGGGCAGCAATCAGCCCCAGCATTTT
>TRBD2|NA|TRBV7-3|TRBJ2-3
CASSITSGALAGTQYF
TGTGCCAGCAGCATTACTAGCGGGGCGTTAGCTGGTACGCAGTATTTT
>NA|NA|TRBV5-1|TRBJ2-5
CASSSGTVQETQYF
TGCGCCAGCAGCTCTGGGACGGTTCAAGAGACCCAGTACTTC
>NA|NA|TRBV5-8|TRBJ2-3
CASSVPDVLETDTQYF
TGTGCCAGCAGCGTTCCGGACGTTTTGGAGACAGATACGCAGTATTTT
>NA|NA|TRBV5-5|TRBJ1-5
CASSLQGVQPQHF
TGTGCCAGCAGCTTACAGGGTGTGCAGCCCCAGCATTTT
>NA|NA|TRBV20-1|TRBJ1-4
CSARDLGLQGGATNEKLFF
TGCAGTGCTAGAGATCTAGGCCTCCAGGGAGGAGCAACTAATGAAAAACTGTTTTTT
>TRBD2|NA|TRBV6-5|TRBJ2-7
CASSQGLAGEQYF
TGTGCCAGCAGCCAGGGACTAGCGGGGGAGCAGTACTTC
>TRBD1|NA|TRBV25-1|TRBJ1-2
CASSYHGQAYGYTF
TGTGCCAGCTCCTACCACGGACAGGCATATGGCTACACCTTC
>TRBD1|few|TRBV9|TRBJ2-2
CASSGQGLTGELFF
TGTGCCAGCAGTGGACAGGGCCTGACCGGGGAGCTGTTTTTT
>TRBD1|few|TRBV7-2|TRBJ2-4
CASSLGQGAQNIQYF
TGTGCCAGCAGCTTAGGGCAGGGGGCCCAAAACATTCAGTACTTC
>TRBD1|NA|TRBV3-1|TRBJ2-2
CASSASGTGPTGELFF
TGTGCCAGCAGCGCCTCCGGGACAGGGCCCACCGGGGAGCTGTTTTTT
>TRBD1|NA|TRBV28|TRBJ1-3
CASSRRGQGAGNTIYF
TGTGCCAGCAGTCGACGAGGACAGGGGGCTGGAAACACCATATATTTT
>NA|few|TRBV20-1|TRBJ2-3
CSARSLARRAYSVTDTQYF
TGCAGTGCTAGAAGCCTAGCTCGTAGGGCGTATTCGGTGACAGATACGCAGTATTTT
>NA|few|TRBV7-8|TRBJ2-3
CASSIPHGGRGEFSDTQYF
TGTGCCAGCAGCATACCCCACGGGGGAAGGGGAGAGTTCTCAGATACGCAGTATTTT
>NA|once|TRBV6-5|TRBJ2-1
CASSYSSPRNNEQFF
TGTGCCAGCAGTTACTCTAGTCCGCGTAACAATGAGCAGTTCTTC
>NA|few|TRBV5-1|TRBJ2-1
CASSSQAGIENEQFF
TGCGCCAGCAGCTCCCAGGCAGGGATCGAGAATGAGCAGTTCTTC
>NA|NA|TRBV18|TRBJ1-1
CASSPLVLRDTEAFF
TGTGCCAGCTCACCATTAGTTCTTAGGGACACTGAAGCTTTCTTT
>NA|NA|TRBV6-2/TRBV6-3|TRBJ1-5
CASSYRLRQGNQPQHF
TGTGCCAGCAGTTATCGTTTGAGACAGGGCAATCAGCCCCAGCATTTT
>TRBD2|NA|TRBV27|TRBJ2-1
CASNSPTSGGANEQFF
TGTGCCAGCAATTCCCCAACTAGCGGGGGGGCCAATGAGCAGTTCTTC
>TRBD1|few|TRBV9|TRBJ1-2
CASSMGPGQTYGYTF
TGTGCCAGCAGCATGGGTCCGGGACAGACGTATGGCTACACCTTC
>NA|few|TRBV6-5|TRBJ1-1
CASSYVSGNTEAFF
TGTGCCAGCAGTTATGTTTCAGGGAACACTGAAGCTTTCTTT
>NA|NA|TRBV30|TRBJ2-7
CAWTGDEVEQYF
TGTGCCTGGACGGGGGATGAGGTCGAGCAGTACTTC
>NA|few|TRBV29-1|TRBJ2-1
CSVVRGAAFNEQFF
TGCAGCGTTGTAAGGGGGGCGGCTTTCAATGAGCAGTTCTTC
>TRBD2|NA|TRBV6-6|TRBJ2-3
CASSYDGRAREDTQYF
TGTGCCAGCAGTTACGATGGGAGGGCCCGGGAAGATACGCAGTATTTT